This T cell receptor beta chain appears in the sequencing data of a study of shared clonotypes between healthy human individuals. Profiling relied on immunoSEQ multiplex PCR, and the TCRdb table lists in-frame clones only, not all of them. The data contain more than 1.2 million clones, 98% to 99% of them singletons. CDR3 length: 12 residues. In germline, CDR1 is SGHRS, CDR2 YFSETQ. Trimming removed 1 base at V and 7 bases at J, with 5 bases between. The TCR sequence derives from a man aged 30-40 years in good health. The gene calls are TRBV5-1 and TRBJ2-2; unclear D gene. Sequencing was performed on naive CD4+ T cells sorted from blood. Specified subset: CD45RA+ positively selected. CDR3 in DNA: TGCGCCAGCAGCTTGAAAGACGGGGAGCTGTTTTTT. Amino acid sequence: CASSLKDGELFF.